The rows below give T cell receptor beta chains drawn from one sample of a study of T cells after yellow fever vaccination. TCRdb re-called the 5' RACE reads through MiXCR, storing one row per CDR3 protein. The repertoire holds some 560,000 distinct CDR3 sequences, with about 17% as singletons. Sequences were derived from PBMCs, sampled less than 6 days after the first yellow fever vaccination. All receptors come from a young man who received the YFV17D yellow fever vaccine. Each CDR3 is given with its conserved first and last residue. The order of the fields is V gene, J gene, D gene, clone size, CDR3 protein, CDR3 DNA. The D gene is left open where the match is weak. Clone sizes are given selectively: once, few, many, or a class where the clone is expanded.

v_call: TRBV7-3
j_call: TRBJ2-1
d_call: TRBD2
clone_size: -
cdr3_aa: CASSVTSGGFDEQFF
cdr3_nt: TGTGCCAGCAGCGTGACTAGCGGGGGTTTCGATGAGCAGTTCTTC

v_call: TRBV6-2/TRBV6-3
j_call: TRBJ1-5
d_call: -
clone_size: few
cdr3_aa: CASRVQGRGGPQHF
cdr3_nt: TGTGCCAGCAGAGTCCAGGGGCGCGGAGGGCCCCAGCATTTT

v_call: TRBV7-2
j_call: TRBJ2-5
d_call: -
clone_size: -
cdr3_aa: CASSQGRTGETQYF
cdr3_nt: TGTGCCAGCAGCCAGGGACGGACCGGGGAGACCCAGTACTTC

v_call: TRBV18
j_call: TRBJ1-1
d_call: -
clone_size: -
cdr3_aa: CVSSRSGNTEAFF
cdr3_nt: TGTGTCAGCTCACGTTCCGGGAACACTGAAGCTTTCTTT

v_call: TRBV7-3
j_call: TRBJ2-1
d_call: TRBD2
clone_size: -
cdr3_aa: CASRLGGGDYNEQFF
cdr3_nt: TGTGCCAGCAGATTGGGCGGGGGGGATTACAATGAGCAGTTCTTC

v_call: TRBV7-9
j_call: TRBJ2-1
d_call: -
clone_size: few
cdr3_aa: CASSLALGTLNEQFF
cdr3_nt: TGTGCCAGCAGCTTAGCCCTCGGGACCCTGAATGAGCAGTTCTTC

v_call: TRBV11-2
j_call: TRBJ1-3
d_call: -
clone_size: few
cdr3_aa: CASSPRVFGNTIYF
cdr3_nt: TGTGCCAGCAGCCCCCGGGTCTTCGGAAACACCATATATTTT

v_call: TRBV4-2
j_call: TRBJ1-2
d_call: -
clone_size: -
cdr3_aa: CASGPGVSNYGYTF
cdr3_nt: TGTGCCAGCGGCCCTGGGGTCAGCAACTATGGCTACACCTTC

v_call: TRBV5-5
j_call: TRBJ2-1
d_call: -
clone_size: many
cdr3_aa: CASSHPGGSNEQFF
cdr3_nt: TGTGCCAGCAGCCATCCCGGGGGAAGCAATGAGCAGTTCTTC

v_call: TRBV7-8
j_call: TRBJ2-1
d_call: TRBD2
clone_size: -
cdr3_aa: CASSVGGERGQYNEQFF
cdr3_nt: TGTGCCAGCAGCGTCGGAGGGGAGCGGGGGCAATACAATGAGCAGTTCTTC

v_call: TRBV20-1
j_call: TRBJ1-2
d_call: TRBD1
clone_size: few
cdr3_aa: CSARTGGSGYTF
cdr3_nt: TGCAGTGCTAGAACAGGGGGCTCTGGCTACACCTTC

v_call: TRBV7-3
j_call: TRBJ2-5
d_call: TRBD2
clone_size: few
cdr3_aa: CASSEGASGVQETQYF
cdr3_nt: TGTGCCAGCAGCGAAGGAGCTAGCGGGGTTCAAGAGACCCAGTACTTC

v_call: TRBV7-9
j_call: TRBJ2-1
d_call: -
clone_size: -
cdr3_aa: CASSRDWSNEQFF
cdr3_nt: TGTGCCAGCAGCCGCGACTGGTCCAATGAGCAGTTCTTC